Shown below are 20 T cell receptor beta chains from a single sample sequenced in a study of blood T cell repertoires in COVID-19. Measured with immunoSEQ multiplex PCR; TCRdb has only the in-frame clones, and not every one. The sample carries about 170,000 clones, 84% recorded once. Sequencing was performed on peripheral blood. The origin of the receptors is a man aged 18 to 30 with active or convalescent COVID-19.

The sample holds a few counts of this clone. The chain is built from TRBV18 and TRBJ1-6, with D hard to call. Germline V gene sequence: CDR1 KGHSH, CDR2 LQKENI. The CDR3 covers 12 residues. Trimming pared 3 bases from V and 8 bases from J, leaving 5 bases between. CDR3 sequence reads: CASSPGDSPLHF. The CDR3 DNA reads TGTGCCAGCTCACCGGGAGATTCACCCCTCCACTTT.

The chain uses TRBV11-2 and TRBJ2-1, with a tentative D call TRBD2 (6 bases). Germline V CDR1 and CDR2: SGHAT, FQNNGV. Trimming removed 4 bases at V and 6 bases at J, with 19 bases between. The CDR3 is 16 amino acids. CDR3 in DNA: TGTGCCAGCAGCTCCCAAAGCGGGCTACCCTTCAATGAGCAGTTCTTC. Protein sequence: CASSSQSGLPFNEQFF.

This clone was recorded only once. The chain carries TRBV7-3 and TRBJ1-1, with D tentatively TRBD1 (5 bases). Germline V gives CDR1 SGHTA, CDR2 FQGTGA. The V and J ends lost 5 bases and 8 bases respectively, with 15 bases between them. CDR3 size: 13 residues. The CDR3 sequence is CASSPMAGGEAFF. The CDR3 region has the DNA TGTGCCAGCAGCCCGATGGCGGGGGGAGAAGCTTTCTTT.

This sequence joins TRBV20-1 and TRBJ2-1, with D tentatively TRBD1 (6 bases). Germline V gene sequence: CDR1 DFQATT, CDR2 SNEGSKA (reference sequence). Trimming took off 3 bases at V and 4 bases at J, with 19 bases between the two ends. The CDR3 is 16 amino acids. CDR3 protein: CSASHLGTSTYNEQFF. The CDR3 bases are TGCAGTGCTAGTCACCTCGGGACATCTACATACAATGAGCAGTTCTTC.

V and J are TRBV19 and TRBJ2-7; 11 positions agree with TRBD2. Losses at the gene ends were 3 bases for V and 8 bases for J; bases not matched to a gene: 12. Germline-derived CDR1 and CDR2 are LNHDA and SQIVND (reference sequence). This CDR3 is built from 16 residues. For the CDR3, the DNA is TGTGCCAGTAGTATCGGGACTAGCGGTCTTTCGGGGAAGCAGTACTTC. Its translation is CASSIGTSGLSGKQYF.

This chain joins TRBV28 and TRBJ1-6, with D maybe TRBD1 (5 bases). CDR1 is MDHEN, CDR2 SYDVKM, per germline. The ends were cut back, 6 bases at V and 7 bases at J, with 13 bases in the middle. There are 14 residues in the CDR3. CDR3 amino acids: CASRQGFVNSPLHF. For the CDR3, the DNA is TGTGCCAGCAGGCAGGGTTTTGTAAATTCACCCCTCCACTTT.

J is TRBJ2-1 and V is TRBV4-1; 9 nucleotides agree with TRBD1. The V and J ends lost 3 bases and 8 bases, in that order; junction bases with no gene match: 5. Germline V gene data show CDR1 as MGHRA and CDR2 as YSYEKL. This CDR3 is built from 14 residues. The CDR3 region has the DNA TGCGCCAGCAGCCAGGCCCGACAGGGGGATGAGCAGTTCTTC. It specifies CASSQARQGDEQFF.

The chain recombines TRBV28 with TRBJ2-1; 10 bases match TRBD1. The length of the CDR3 is 15 residues. V trimming: 2 bases; J trimming: 9 bases; junction bases outside the gene matches: 7. Germline lookup yields CDR1 MDHEN and CDR2 SYDVKM. The CDR3 sequence is CASSLPGQGWGEQFF. CDR3 nucleotides: TGTGCCAGCAGTTTACCGGGACAGGGGTGGGGTGAGCAGTTCTTC.

The genes are TRBV5-4 and TRBJ2-5, with a tentative D call TRBD1 (5 bases). There are 13 residues in the CDR3. V lost 2 bases and J lost 4, with 9 bases in between. The V gene's germline CDR1 is SGHNT and CDR2 YYREEE (reference sequence). This CDR3 is CASSFGDRETQYF. CDR3 DNA: TGTGCCAGCAGCTTTGGTGACAGAGAGACCCAGTACTTC.

This chain uses TRBV9 with TRBJ1-1; 7 positions agree with TRBD1. V was clipped by 5 bases and J by 3 bases; unmatched bases: 16. The V gene's germline CDR1 is SGDLS and CDR2 YYNGEE. This CDR3 region has 17 residues. CDR3 nucleotides: TGTGCCAGCAGGAGACAGGGCGCCGCAAAGGCGGACACTGAAGCTTTCTTT. Amino acids: CASRRQGAAKADTEAFF.

This clone was detected only once. The chain carries TRBV7-3 and TRBJ2-7, with D hard to call. CDR3 length: 13 amino acids. Germline CDR1 is SGHTA and CDR2 is FQGTGA. Trimming removed 2 bases from V and 4 bases from J, with 9 bases in between. The CDR3 nucleotides are TGTGCCAGCAGCTTACAATCTGAGTACGAGCAGTACTTC. Its translation: CASSLQSEYEQYF.

The V and J genes are TRBV18 and TRBJ1-2; no clear D. The CDR3 loop spans 15 amino acids. Germline CDR1 reads KGHSH; CDR2 reads LQKENI. The V end lost 3 bases, the J end lost 6 bases, and 17 bases lay between the germline ends. The CDR3 sequence is CASSPDGRSLDGYTF. DNA for the CDR3: TGTGCCAGCTCACCCGACGGGAGGAGCCTCGATGGCTACACCTTC. The full variable domain, rest sourced from reference TRBV18 and TRBJ1-2, is NAGVMQNPRHLVRRRGQEARLRCSPMKGHSHVYWYRQLPEEGLKFMVYLQKENIIDESGMPKERFSAEFPKEGPSILRIQQVVRGDSAAYFCASSPDGRSLDGYTFGSGTRLTVV.

The J gene is TRBJ1-5, the V gene TRBV6-5, with 10 bases identical to TRBD1. In germline, CDR1 is MNHEY, CDR2 SVGAGI. Losses at the gene ends were 6 bases for V and 5 bases for J; bases not matched to a gene: 1. This CDR3 region has 13 residues. The CDR3 reads CASRDRGDQPQHF. In nucleotides, the CDR3 is TGTGCCAGCAGGGACAGGGGGGATCAGCCCCAGCATTTT.

The J gene is TRBJ2-5, the V gene TRBV12-5; 9 positions agree with TRBD2. Unmatched junction bases numbered 18, after V lost 2 bases and J lost 5 bases. CDR1 and CDR2 from the germline V gene are LGHNT and FRNRAP. The CDR3 is 19 amino acids. For the CDR3, the DNA is TGTGCTAGTGGTTTGCCGCCCCAGAAGCTAGCGGGGCAAGATGAGACCCAGTACTTC. Residues: CASGLPPQKLAGQDETQYF.

The gene calls are TRBV4-1 and TRBJ2-3; the D gene is possibly TRBD2 (5 bases). Germline V lookup: CDR1 MGHRA, CDR2 YSYEKL. With 4 bases removed from V and 4 bases from J, the gap between germline ends came to 21 bases. The CDR3 has 17 residues. CDR3 nucleotide sequence: TGCGCCAGCAGCCGACAAAGGACTCATGAAGGTCCAGATACGCAGTATTTT. It specifies CASSRQRTHEGPDTQYF.

The genes are TRBV6-6 and TRBJ2-7; 9 bases fit TRBD1. CDR3 length: 16 amino acids. Germline CDR1 MNHNY, CDR2 SVGAGI (reference sequence). V lost 6 bases, J lost 0 bases, and 9 bases stayed unmatched. Here the CDR3 reads CASRPTGTGNSYEQYF. DNA of the CDR3: TGTGCCAGCAGACCCACCGGGACAGGGAACTCCTACGAGCAGTACTTC.

V gene TRBV15 combines with J gene TRBJ1-4, with D possibly being TRBD1 (6 bases). The CDR3 runs to 15 residues. V was cut by 3 bases and J by 4 bases, with 12 bases left in between. Germline values: CDR1 LNHNV, CDR2 YYDKDF (reference sequence). The CDR3 region is CATSRDRNINEKLFF. The CDR3 coding sequence is TGTGCCACCAGCAGGGACAGAAATATTAATGAAAAACTGTTTTTT.

V usage is TRBV28 and J usage is TRBJ1-5, with D hard to call. Germline CDR1 and CDR2: MDHEN and SYDVKM. This CDR3 is 15 amino acids long. Trimming cost V 2 bases and J 0 bases, with 8 bases left between them. Here the CDR3 DNA reads TGTGCCAGCAGTTTAATACAGTATAGCAATCAGCCCCAGCATTTT. It codes for CASSLIQYSNQPQHF.

V usage is TRBV5-4 and J usage is TRBJ2-2; no clear D gene. V lost 2 bases, J lost 1 base, and 3 bases lay in between. CDR1 is SGHNT and CDR2 is YYREEE in the germline V gene (reference sequence). This CDR3 spans 13 amino acids. The CDR3 nucleotides read TGTGCCAGCAGCTTTCAGAACACCGGGGAGCTGTTTTTT. Protein: CASSFQNTGELFF.

As regards this clone: The same CDR3 is also encoded by other DNA sequences in this sample. J is TRBJ2-3 and V is TRBV28, with unresolved D. Deletions cut 5 bases from V and 3 bases from J, with 6 bases between. Per germline, CDR1 MDHEN and CDR2 SYDVKM. The CDR3 length is 12 residues. The CDR3 protein is CASSPVTDTQYF. Written as DNA, the CDR3 is TGTGCCAGCAGTCCTGTGACAGATACGCAGTATTTT.